This TCR beta chain came from a study of T cell repertoires in cytomegalovirus infection. On the study more broadly: Newly reported HLA-C-restricted and thoroughly characterized HLA-B-restricted CMV epitopes were employed. Public signatures in TCR beta pointed to CMV infection and matching HLA type.

CDR1 is SEHNR and CDR2 is FQNEAQ in the germline V gene (reference sequence). The CDR3 is made up of 15 amino acids. The trim removed 4 bases at V and 0 bases at J, leaving 5 bases unmatched. Points from the study as a whole: CMV-specific TCR beta clonotypes restricted by HLA-C were the ones dominating the ex vivo response.

TCRdb used MiXCR to reprocess the reads, holding one entry per CDR3 protein. The sample comprises fewer than 1,000,000 distinct CDR3 sequences, 30% to 40% of which are singletons, and about 14% rests with the top ten. This clonotype was recorded a few times. The antigen is not known. Sequenced here: cultured CD8+ T cells from PBMCs, sampled from culture after CMV antigen stimulation. The chain couples TRBV7-9 to TRBJ1-1; 7 nucleotides match TRBD1. This receptor was identified in a human donor in good health (CMV status not recorded). Some clones in this sample may be carry-over from other donors' samples. CDR3 protein: CASSSGQYMNTEAFF. The CDR3, as DNA: TGTGCCAGCAGCTCGGGACAGTATATGAACACTGAAGCTTTCTTT.